Listed here is a single T cell receptor beta chain. Its antigen remains unknown. Expressed TCRB transcripts were sequenced because the entire RNA isolate underwent reverse transcription. Sequencing was performed with immunoSEQ multiplex PCR; in TCRdb, only in-frame clones are kept and a portion is missing. The sample lists 970,000 or so clones; roughly 15% were seen once. This sample was included in a study of beta chain features in type 1 diabetes. Whole-study context: Sorted cells examined across all samples numbered 100 million to 140 million. Notes on the study in general: Significant though moderate, a shortening of TCRB CDR3s appeared in all four CD4+ subsets of Type 1 diabetes patients. Naive, central memory and Treg TCRB repertoires appeared more alike in patients than in healthy donors.

Germline V lookup: CDR1 SGHNT, CDR2 YENEEA. The V end was cut by 2 bases, the J end by 3 bases, with 11 bases between. The CDR3 loop spans 15 amino acids. Cells sorted by CD45RO/CCR7/CD25/CD127/CD95/CD27 comprised CD4+ naive, central memory, regulatory and stem cell-like memory cells. The chain uses TRBV11-3 and TRBJ1-5, with TRBD1 as a possible D gene (5 bases). This receptor was obtained from a woman aged 18-29 years in good health. Specimen: naive CD4+ T cells from blood. CDR3 in DNA: TGTGCCAGCAGCTTACTTCGACAGATCAATCAGCCCCAGCATTTT. It translates to CASSLLRQINQPQHF.